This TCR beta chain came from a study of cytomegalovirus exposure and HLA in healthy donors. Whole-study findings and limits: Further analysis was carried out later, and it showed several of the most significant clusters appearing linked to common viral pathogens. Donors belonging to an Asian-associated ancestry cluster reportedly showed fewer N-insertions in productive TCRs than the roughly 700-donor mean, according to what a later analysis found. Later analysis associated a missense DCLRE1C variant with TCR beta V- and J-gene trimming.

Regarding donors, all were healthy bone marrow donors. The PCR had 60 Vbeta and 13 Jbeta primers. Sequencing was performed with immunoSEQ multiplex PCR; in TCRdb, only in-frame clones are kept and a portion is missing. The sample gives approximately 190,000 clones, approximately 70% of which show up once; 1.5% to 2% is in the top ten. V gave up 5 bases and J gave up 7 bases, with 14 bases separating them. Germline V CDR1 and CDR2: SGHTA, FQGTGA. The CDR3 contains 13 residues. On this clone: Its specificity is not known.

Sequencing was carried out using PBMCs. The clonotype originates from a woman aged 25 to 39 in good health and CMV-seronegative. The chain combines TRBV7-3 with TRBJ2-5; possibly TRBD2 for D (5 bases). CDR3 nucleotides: TGTGCCAGCAGCCCTAGCCAGTTGGGGACCCAGTACTTC. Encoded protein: CASSPSQLGTQYF.